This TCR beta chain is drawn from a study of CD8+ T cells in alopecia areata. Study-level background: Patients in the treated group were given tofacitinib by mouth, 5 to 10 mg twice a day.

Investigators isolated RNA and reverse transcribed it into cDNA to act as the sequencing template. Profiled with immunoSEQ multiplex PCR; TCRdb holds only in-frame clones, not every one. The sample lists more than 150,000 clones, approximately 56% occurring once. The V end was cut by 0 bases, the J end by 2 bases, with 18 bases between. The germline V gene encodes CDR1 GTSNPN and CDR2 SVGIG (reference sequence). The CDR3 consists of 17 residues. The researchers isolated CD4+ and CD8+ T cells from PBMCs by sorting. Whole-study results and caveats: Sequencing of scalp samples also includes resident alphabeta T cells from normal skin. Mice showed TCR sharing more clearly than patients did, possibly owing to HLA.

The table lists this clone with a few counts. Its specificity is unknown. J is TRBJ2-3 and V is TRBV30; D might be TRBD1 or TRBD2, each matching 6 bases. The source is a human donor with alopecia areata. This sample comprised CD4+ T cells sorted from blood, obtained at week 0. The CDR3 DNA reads TGTGCCTGGAGTGTTCTCGGGGGCAGAATAAACACAGATACGCAGTATTTT. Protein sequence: CAWSVLGGRINTDTQYF.